This T cell receptor beta chain was sequenced in a study of T cells in Graves' hyperthyroidism and ophthalmopathy. Authors of the study amplified TCR beta CDR3 regions from RNA transcripts. An initial round of RT-PCR targeting the TCR CDR3 relied on the HTBI primer set. TCRdb called the multiplex PCR reads again in MiXCR, with one record for every CDR3 protein. The table records 300,000 to 350,000 distinct CDR3 sequences, over 15% of them present only once. This clonotype was counted at least ten times. No antigen is known for it. Whole-study results and caveats: Ophthalmopathy could be told apart from stable hyperthyroidism with a 13 V-J model.

Trimming removed 5 bases from V and 2 bases from J; junction bases left unmatched: 11. The CDR3 totals 16 residues. Germline-derived CDR1 and CDR2 are DFQATT and SNEGSKA (reference sequence). Diagnostic decisions used clinical symptoms, serum thyroxine and TRAb, thyroid ultrasound and orbital computed tomography. Sequences were obtained from blood. The clonotype originates from a middle-aged woman with Graves' ophthalmopathy. The chain links TRBV20-1 to TRBJ2-2; TRBD1 aligns across 7 bases. The chain's CDR3 is CSAHDRVKGNTGELFF. In nucleotides, the CDR3 is TGCAGTGCTCATGACAGGGTAAAGGGTAACACCGGGGAGCTGTTTTTT.